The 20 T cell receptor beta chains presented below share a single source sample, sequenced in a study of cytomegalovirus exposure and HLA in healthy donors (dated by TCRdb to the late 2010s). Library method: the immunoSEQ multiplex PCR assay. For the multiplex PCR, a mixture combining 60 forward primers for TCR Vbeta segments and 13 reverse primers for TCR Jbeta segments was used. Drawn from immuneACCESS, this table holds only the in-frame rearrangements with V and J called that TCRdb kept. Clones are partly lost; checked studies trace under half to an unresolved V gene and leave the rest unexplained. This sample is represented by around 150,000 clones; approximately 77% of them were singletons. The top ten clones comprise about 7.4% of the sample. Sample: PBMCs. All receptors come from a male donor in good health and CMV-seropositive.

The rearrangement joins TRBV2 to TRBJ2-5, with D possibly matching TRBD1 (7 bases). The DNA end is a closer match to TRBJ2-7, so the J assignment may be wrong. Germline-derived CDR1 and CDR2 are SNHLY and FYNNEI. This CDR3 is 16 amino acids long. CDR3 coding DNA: TGTGCCAGGGGGGGTACCGCGACAGGGAGCTCCTACGAGCAGTACTTC. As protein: CARGGTATGSSYEQYF.

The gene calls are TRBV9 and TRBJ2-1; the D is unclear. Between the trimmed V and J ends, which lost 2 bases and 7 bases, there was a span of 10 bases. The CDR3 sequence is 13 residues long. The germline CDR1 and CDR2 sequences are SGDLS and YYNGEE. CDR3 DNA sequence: TGTGCCAGCAGCGTTGACCAGGCTAATGAGCAGTTCTTC. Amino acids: CASSVDQANEQFF.

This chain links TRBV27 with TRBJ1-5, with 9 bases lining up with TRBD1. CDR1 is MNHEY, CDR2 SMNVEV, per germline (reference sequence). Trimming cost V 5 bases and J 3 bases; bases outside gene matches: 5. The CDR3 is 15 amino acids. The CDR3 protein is CASSEGQGFNQPQHF. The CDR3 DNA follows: TGTGCCAGCAGTGAGGGACAGGGATTCAATCAGCCCCAGCATTTT.

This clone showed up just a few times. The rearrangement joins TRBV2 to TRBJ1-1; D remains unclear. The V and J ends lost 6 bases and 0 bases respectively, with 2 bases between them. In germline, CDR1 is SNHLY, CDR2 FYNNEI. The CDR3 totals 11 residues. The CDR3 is CASSVNTEAFF. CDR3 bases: TGTGCCAGCAGCGTGAACACTGAAGCTTTCTTT.

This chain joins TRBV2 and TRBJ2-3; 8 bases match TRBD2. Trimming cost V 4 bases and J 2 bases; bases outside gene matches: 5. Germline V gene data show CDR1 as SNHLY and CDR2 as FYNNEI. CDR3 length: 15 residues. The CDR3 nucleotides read TGTGCCAGCAGTGGACGGGGGGGTAACACAGATACGCAGTATTTT. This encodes CASSGRGGNTDTQYF.

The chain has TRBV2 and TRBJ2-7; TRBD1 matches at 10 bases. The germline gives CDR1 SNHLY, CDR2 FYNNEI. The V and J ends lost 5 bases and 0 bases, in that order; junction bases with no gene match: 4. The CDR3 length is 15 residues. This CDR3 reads CASSRQGAISYEQYF. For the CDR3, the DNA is TGTGCCAGCAGTAGACAGGGGGCCATCTCCTACGAGCAGTACTTC.

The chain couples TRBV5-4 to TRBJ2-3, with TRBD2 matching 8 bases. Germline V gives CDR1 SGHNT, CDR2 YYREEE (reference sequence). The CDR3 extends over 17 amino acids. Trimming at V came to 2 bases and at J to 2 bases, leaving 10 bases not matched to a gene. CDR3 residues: CASSFSAGGLDTDTQYF. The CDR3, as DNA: TGTGCCAGCAGCTTCTCGGCGGGGGGCCTCGACACAGATACGCAGTATTTT.

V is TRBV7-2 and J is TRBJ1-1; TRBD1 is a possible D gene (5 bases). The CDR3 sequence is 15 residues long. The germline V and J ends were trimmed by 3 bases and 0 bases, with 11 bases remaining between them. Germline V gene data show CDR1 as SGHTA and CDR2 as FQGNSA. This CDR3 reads CASSFQGRMNTEAFF. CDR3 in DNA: TGTGCCAGCAGCTTCCAGGGCCGAATGAACACTGAAGCTTTCTTT.

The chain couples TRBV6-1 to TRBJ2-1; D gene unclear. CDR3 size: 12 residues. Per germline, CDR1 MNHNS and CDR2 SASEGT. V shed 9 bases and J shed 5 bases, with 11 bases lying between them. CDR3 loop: CASWYGDNEQFF. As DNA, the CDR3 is TGTGCCAGTTGGTATGGAGACAATGAGCAGTTCTTC.

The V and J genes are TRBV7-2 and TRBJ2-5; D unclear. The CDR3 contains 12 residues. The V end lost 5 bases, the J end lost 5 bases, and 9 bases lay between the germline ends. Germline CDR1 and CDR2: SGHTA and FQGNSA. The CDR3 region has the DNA TGTGCCAGCAGCCTGACTCGGGAGACCCAGTACTTC. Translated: CASSLTRETQYF. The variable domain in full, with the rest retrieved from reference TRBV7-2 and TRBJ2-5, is GAGVSQSPSNKVTEKGKDVELRCDPISGHTALYWYRQSLGQGLEFLIYFQGNSAPDKSGLPSDRFSAERTGGSVSTLTIQRTQQEDSAVYLCASSLTRETQYFGPGTRLLVL.

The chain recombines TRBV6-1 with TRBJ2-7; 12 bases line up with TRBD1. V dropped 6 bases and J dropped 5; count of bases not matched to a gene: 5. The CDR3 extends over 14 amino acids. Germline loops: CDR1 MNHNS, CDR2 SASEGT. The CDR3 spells CASRGGQGADEQYF. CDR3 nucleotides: TGTGCCAGCAGAGGGGGACAGGGGGCGGACGAGCAGTACTTC.

The CDR3 region has the DNA TGTGCCAGCAGTCAGGGCGTAGGCTACACCTTC. Translating gives CASSQGVGYTF. The V gene is TRBV6-5, the J gene TRBJ1-2, with D possibly matching TRBD1 (5 bases). The V end was cut by 5 bases, the J end by 8 bases, with 9 bases between. CDR3 length: 11 amino acids. Germline CDR1 MNHEY, CDR2 SVGAGI.

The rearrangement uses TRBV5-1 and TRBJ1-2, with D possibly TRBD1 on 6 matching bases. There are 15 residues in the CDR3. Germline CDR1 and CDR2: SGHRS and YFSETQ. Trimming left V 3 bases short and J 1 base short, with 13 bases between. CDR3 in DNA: TGCGCCAGCAGCTCAACCAGGGGCCTTAACTATGGCTACACCTTC. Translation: CASSSTRGLNYGYTF.

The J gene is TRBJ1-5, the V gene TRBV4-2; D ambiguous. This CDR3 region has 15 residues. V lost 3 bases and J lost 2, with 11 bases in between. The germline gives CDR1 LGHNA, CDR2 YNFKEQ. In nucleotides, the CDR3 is TGTGCCAGCAGCCAGGCCGGGAGTGGCAATCAGCCCCAGCATTTT. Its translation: CASSQAGSGNQPQHF.

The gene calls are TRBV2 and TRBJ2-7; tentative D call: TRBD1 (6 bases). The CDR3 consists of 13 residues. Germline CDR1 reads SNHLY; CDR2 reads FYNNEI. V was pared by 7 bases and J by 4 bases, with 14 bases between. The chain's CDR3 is CASKRTESYEQYF. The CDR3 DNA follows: TGTGCCAGCAAGCGGACAGAATCGTACGAGCAGTACTTC.

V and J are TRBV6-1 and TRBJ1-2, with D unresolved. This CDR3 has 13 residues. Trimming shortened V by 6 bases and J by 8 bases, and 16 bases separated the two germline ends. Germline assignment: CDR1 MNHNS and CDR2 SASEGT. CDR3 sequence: CASRGGIGNGYTF. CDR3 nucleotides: TGTGCCAGCAGGGGAGGTATAGGGAACGGCTACACCTTC.

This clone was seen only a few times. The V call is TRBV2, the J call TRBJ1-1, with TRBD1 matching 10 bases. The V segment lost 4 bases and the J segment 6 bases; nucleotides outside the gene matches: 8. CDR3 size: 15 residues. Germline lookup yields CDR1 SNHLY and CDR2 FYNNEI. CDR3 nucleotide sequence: TGTGCCAGCAGTGTCGGACAGGGGGGAACAGCTGAAGCTTTCTTT. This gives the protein CASSVGQGGTAEAFF.

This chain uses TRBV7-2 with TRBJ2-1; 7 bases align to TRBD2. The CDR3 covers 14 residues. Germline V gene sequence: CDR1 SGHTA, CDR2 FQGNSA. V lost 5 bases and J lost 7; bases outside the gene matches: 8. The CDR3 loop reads CASSRSGTTNEQFF. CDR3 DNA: TGTGCCAGCAGCCGTTCCGGGACTACGAATGAGCAGTTCTTC.

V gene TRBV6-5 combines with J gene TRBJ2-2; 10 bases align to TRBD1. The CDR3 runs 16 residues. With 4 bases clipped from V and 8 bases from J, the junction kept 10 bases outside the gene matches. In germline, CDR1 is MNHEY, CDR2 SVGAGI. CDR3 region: CASSSGTGVNVGELFF. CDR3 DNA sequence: TGTGCCAGCAGTTCTGGGACAGGGGTTAACGTAGGGGAGCTGTTTTTT.

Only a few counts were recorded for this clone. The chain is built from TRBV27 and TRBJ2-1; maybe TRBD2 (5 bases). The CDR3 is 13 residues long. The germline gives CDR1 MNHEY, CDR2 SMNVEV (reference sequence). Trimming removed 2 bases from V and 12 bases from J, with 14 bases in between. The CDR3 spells CASSLPKKGVQFF. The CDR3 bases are TGTGCCAGCAGTTTACCCAAGAAGGGAGTGCAGTTCTTC.